This is a list of T cell receptor beta chains from one sample in a study of Graves' ophthalmopathy and Graves' hyperthyroidism. One entry per CDR3 protein results from TCRdb running MiXCR on the multiplex PCR reads. The data hold around 520,000 distinct CDR3 sequences, with 35% to 45% observed a single time. The sample was peripheral blood or thyroid tissue (not recorded which). Receptors were obtained from an adult man with Graves' hyperthyroidism. The CDR3 runs from the conserved cysteine through the conserved F or W. The D gene is left open where the match is weak. Some rows mark clone size as missing; the rest say once, few, many or name a class of expanded clone.

CDR3aa	CDR3nt	abundance	v_gene	j_gene	d_gene
CSAVGTGEQTQYF	TGCAGTGCTGTTGGGACAGGGGAGCAGACCCAGTACTTC	many	TRBV20-1	TRBJ2-5	TRBD1
CASSLDGLPYEQYF	TGCGCCAGCAGCTTGGACGGACTCCCCTACGAGCAGTACTTC	many	TRBV5-1	TRBJ2-7	-
CASSQTGGSYGYTF	TGTGCCAGCAGCCAGACAGGGGGTTCTTATGGCTACACCTTC	-	TRBV6-4	TRBJ1-2	TRBD1
CASRDRGYTF	TGTGCCAGCAGGGACAGGGGCTACACCTTC	few	TRBV2	TRBJ1-2	TRBD1
CASSFTGTGKVRQPQHF	TGTGCCAGCAGCTTTACCGGGACAGGGAAGGTTAGGCAGCCCCAGCATTTT	-	TRBV7-9	TRBJ1-5	TRBD1
CASSLLNRRAMVTDTQYF	TGTGCCAGCAGCCTCCTTAATCGTCGGGCCATGGTGACAGATACGCAGTATTTT	-	TRBV7-2	TRBJ2-3	-
CASSLAPARDTQYF	TGTGCCAGCAGCTTAGCCCCAGCCCGTGATACGCAGTATTTT	-	TRBV9	TRBJ2-3	-
CASSLGWGSSTDTQYF	TGTGCCAGCAGCTTAGGATGGGGCAGTAGCACAGATACGCAGTATTTT	-	TRBV7-6	TRBJ2-3	-
CASSPPIRTDEKLFF	TGTGCCAGCAGCCCGCCAATACGGACGGATGAAAAACTGTTTTTT	many	TRBV7-9	TRBJ1-4	-
CAWRSGTSREQYF	TGTGCCTGGAGGTCTGGGACCTCTCGCGAGCAGTACTTC	-	TRBV30	TRBJ2-7	-
CASRQRAGILQPQHF	TGTGCCAGCAGACAGCGGGCAGGGATTCTTCAGCCCCAGCATTTT	-	TRBV2	TRBJ1-5	-
CASSRFLVSGGNEQFF	TGTGCCAGCAGCCGCTTTTTGGTGTCGGGCGGTAATGAGCAGTTCTTC	-	TRBV14	TRBJ2-1	-
CSASGTGQGYGYTF	TGCAGTGCTAGCGGGACAGGGCAAGGCTATGGCTACACCTTC	many	TRBV20-1	TRBJ1-2	TRBD1
CASSQASGRAYEQYF	TGCGCCAGCAGCCAGGCTAGCGGGAGGGCCTACGAGCAGTACTTC	few	TRBV4-1	TRBJ2-7	TRBD2
CATSDYSEQFF	TGTGCCACCAGTGACTACAGTGAGCAGTTCTTC	-	TRBV24-1	TRBJ2-1	-
CASSFQGSGNTIYF	TGTGCCAGCAGCTTCCAGGGTTCTGGAAACACCATATATTTT	many	TRBV7-2	TRBJ1-3	-
CSVEDRRQGYEQYF	TGCAGCGTTGAAGATCGCCGGCAGGGGTACGAGCAGTACTTC	many	TRBV29-1	TRBJ2-7	-
CASSYPGQETQYF	TGTGCCAGCAGTTACCCGGGGCAGGAGACCCAGTACTTC	few	TRBV10-3	TRBJ2-5	-
CASGQGARDREASF	TGCGCCAGCGGCCAAGGAGCGAGGGACAGGGAAGCTTCCTTT	-	TRBV7-9	TRBJ1-1	TRBD1
CAARDRDEKLFF	TGTGCCGCCCGGGACAGGGATGAAAAACTGTTTTTT	many	TRBV7-9	TRBJ1-4	TRBD1
CASSLGLNGNTGELFF	TGTGCCAGCAGCCTCGGACTGAATGGAAACACCGGGGAGCTGTTTTTT	-	TRBV7-2	TRBJ2-2	-
CAWSGRNYGYTF	TGTGCCTGGAGTGGCCGTAACTATGGCTACACCTTC	few	TRBV30	TRBJ1-2	-
CATTSGRIGPYEQYF	TGTGCCACCACTAGCGGGAGGATAGGCCCCTACGAGCAGTACTTC	-	TRBV10-3	TRBJ2-7	TRBD2
CASSSGQGAIRETQYF	TGTGCCAGCAGCTCCGGACAGGGGGCAATACGGGAGACCCAGTACTTC	few	TRBV11-3	TRBJ2-5	TRBD1
CASSFMGTGETQYF	TGTGCCAGCAGTTTTATGGGCACCGGGGAGACCCAGTACTTC	-	TRBV27	TRBJ2-5	-
CASSFRDRGAHGYTF	TGTGCCAGCAGCTTCCGGGACAGGGGGGCGCATGGCTACACCTTC	-	TRBV11-1	TRBJ1-2	TRBD1
CSLDSQPQHF	TGCAGCTTAGATAGTCAGCCCCAGCATTTT	-	TRBV29-1	TRBJ1-5	-
CSARGRGATNEKLFF	TGCAGTGCTAGAGGCAGGGGCGCAACTAATGAAAAACTGTTTTTT	many	TRBV20-1	TRBJ1-4	-
CASSREPLYGYTF	TGTGCCAGCAGCCGGGAACCTTTGTATGGCTACACCTTC	-	TRBV27	TRBJ1-2	-
CASRLAGGRNYGYTF	TGTGCCAGCAGATTAGCGGGGGGCCGAAACTATGGCTACACCTTC	-	TRBV7-9	TRBJ1-2	-
CASSQPTGELFF	TGTGCCAGCAGCCAACCCACCGGGGAGCTGTTTTTT	many	TRBV4-2	TRBJ2-2	-